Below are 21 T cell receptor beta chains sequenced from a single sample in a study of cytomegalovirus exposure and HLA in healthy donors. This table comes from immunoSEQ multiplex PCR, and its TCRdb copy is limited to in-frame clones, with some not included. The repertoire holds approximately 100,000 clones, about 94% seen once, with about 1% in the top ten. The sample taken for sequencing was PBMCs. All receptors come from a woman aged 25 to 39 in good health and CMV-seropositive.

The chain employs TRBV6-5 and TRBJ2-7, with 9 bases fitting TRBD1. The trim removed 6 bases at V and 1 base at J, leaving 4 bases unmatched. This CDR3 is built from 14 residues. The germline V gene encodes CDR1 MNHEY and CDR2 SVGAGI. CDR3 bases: TGTGCCAGCAGACCCGGGACAGGGTCCTACGAGCAGTACTTC. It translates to CASRPGTGSYEQYF.

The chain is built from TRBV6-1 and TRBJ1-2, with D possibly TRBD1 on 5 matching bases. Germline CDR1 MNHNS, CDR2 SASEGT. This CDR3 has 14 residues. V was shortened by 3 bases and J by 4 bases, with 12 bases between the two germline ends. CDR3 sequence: CASSDRAFFYGYTF. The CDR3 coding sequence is TGTGCCAGCAGTGACAGGGCGTTTTTCTATGGCTACACCTTC.

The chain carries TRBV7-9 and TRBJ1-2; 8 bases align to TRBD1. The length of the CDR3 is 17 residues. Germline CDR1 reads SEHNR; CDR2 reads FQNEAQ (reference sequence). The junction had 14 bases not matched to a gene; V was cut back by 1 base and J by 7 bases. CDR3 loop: CASSLEPLLDRDVGYTF. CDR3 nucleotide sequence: TGTGCCAGCAGCTTAGAGCCACTGCTGGACAGGGATGTTGGCTACACCTTC.

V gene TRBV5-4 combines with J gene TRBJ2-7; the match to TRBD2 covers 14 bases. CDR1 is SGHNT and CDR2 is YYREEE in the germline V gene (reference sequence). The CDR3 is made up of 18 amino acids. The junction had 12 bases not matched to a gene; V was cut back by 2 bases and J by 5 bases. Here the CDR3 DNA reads TGTGCCAGCAGCTTTGCAGAATTAGAGGGACTAGCGGGAGACGAGCAGTACTTC. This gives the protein CASSFAELEGLAGDEQYF.

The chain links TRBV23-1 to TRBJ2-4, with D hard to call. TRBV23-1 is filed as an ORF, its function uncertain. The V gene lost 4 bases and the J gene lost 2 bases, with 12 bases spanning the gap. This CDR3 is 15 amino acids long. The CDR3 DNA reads TGCGCCAGCAGTCTCTTCGGTCCCCCCAAAAACATTCAGTACTTC. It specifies CASSLFGPPKNIQYF.

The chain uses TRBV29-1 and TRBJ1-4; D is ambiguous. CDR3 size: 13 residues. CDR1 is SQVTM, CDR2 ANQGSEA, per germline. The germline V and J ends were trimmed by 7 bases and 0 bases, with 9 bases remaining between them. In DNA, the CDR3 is TGCAGCGGACTGAGTGCAACTAATGAAAAACTGTTTTTT. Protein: CSGLSATNEKLFF.

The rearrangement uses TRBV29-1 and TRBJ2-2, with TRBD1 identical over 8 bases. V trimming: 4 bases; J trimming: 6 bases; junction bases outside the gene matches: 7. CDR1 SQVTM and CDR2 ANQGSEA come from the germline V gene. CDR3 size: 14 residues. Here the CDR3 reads CSVGRGQGPGELFF. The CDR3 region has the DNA TGCAGCGTTGGGCGAGGACAGGGCCCCGGGGAGCTGTTTTTT.

The CDR3 loop reads CASSSGTSGYNEQFF. The CDR3 DNA reads TGTGCCAGCAGTTCCGGGACTAGCGGATACAATGAGCAGTTCTTC. J is TRBJ2-1 and V is TRBV27, with TRBD2 identical over 11 bases. Germline CDR1 and CDR2: MNHEY and SMNVEV (reference sequence). The V and J ends lost 4 bases and 4 bases, in that order; junction bases with no gene match: 3. This CDR3 has 15 residues.

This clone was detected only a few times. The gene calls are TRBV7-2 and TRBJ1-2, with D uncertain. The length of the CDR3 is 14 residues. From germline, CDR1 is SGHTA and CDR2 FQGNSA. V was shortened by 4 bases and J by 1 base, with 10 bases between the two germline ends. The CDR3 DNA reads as TGTGCCAGCAGCTCGGGGAGGAATAACTATGGCTACACCTTC. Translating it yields CASSSGRNNYGYTF.

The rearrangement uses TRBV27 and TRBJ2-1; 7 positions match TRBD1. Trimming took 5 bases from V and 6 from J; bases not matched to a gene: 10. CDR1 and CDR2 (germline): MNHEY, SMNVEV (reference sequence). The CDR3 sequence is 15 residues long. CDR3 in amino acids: CASSPRDRGTNEQFF. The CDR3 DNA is TGTGCCAGCAGTCCCCGGGACAGAGGAACCAATGAGCAGTTCTTC.

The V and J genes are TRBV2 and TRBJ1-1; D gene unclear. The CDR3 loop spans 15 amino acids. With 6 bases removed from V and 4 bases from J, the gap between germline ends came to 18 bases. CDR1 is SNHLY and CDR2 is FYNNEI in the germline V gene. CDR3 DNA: TGTGCCAGCAGAATAATGCCTGCGGGAAGCACTGAAGCTTTCTTT. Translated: CASRIMPAGSTEAFF.

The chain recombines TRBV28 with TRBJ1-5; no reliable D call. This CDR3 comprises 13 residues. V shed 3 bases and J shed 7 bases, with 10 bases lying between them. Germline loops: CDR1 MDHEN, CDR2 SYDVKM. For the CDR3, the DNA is TGTGCCAGCAGTTTTGGAGGAGGCCAGCCCCAGCATTTT. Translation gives CASSFGGGQPQHF.

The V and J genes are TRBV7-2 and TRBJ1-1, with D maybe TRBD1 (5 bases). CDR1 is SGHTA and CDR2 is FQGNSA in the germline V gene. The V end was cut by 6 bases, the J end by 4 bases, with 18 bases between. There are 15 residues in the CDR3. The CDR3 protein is CASSPAPAGVTEAFF. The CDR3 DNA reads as TGTGCCAGCAGTCCTGCGCCGGCGGGGGTCACTGAAGCTTTCTTT.

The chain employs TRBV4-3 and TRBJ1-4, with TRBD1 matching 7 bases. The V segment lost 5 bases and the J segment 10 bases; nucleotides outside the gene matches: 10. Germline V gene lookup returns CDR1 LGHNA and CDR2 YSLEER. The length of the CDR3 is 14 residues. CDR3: CASSMGTAKGKLFF. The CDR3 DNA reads TGCGCCAGCAGCATGGGGACAGCTAAAGGAAAACTGTTTTTT.

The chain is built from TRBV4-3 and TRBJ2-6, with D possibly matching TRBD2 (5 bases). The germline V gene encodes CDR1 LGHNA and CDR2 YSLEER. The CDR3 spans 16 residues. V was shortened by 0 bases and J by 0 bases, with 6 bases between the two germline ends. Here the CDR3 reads CASSQDGSSGANVLTF. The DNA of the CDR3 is TGCGCCAGCAGCCAAGATGGGAGCTCTGGGGCCAACGTCCTGACTTTC.

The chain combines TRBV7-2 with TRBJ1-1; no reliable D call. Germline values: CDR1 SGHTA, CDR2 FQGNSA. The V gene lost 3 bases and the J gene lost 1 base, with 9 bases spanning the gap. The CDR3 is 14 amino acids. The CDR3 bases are TGTGCCAGCAGCTTGAGTCGGGGGAACACTGAAGCTTTCTTT. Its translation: CASSLSRGNTEAFF.

This chain's CDR3 is CASSATSGKVNEQFF. Written as DNA, the CDR3 is TGTGCCAGCAGCGCCACTAGCGGGAAGGTCAATGAGCAGTTCTTC. V usage is TRBV9 and J usage is TRBJ2-1, with TRBD2 identical over 10 bases. This CDR3 has 15 amino acids. Germline values: CDR1 SGDLS, CDR2 YYNGEE. With V trimmed by 3 bases and J by 6 bases, 6 bases remained unmatched.

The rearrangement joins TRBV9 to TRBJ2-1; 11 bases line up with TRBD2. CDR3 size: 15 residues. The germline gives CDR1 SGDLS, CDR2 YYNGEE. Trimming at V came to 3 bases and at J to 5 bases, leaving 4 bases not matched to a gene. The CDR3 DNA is TGTGCCAGCAGCGCGGGACTAGCGGCAAACAATGAGCAGTTCTTC. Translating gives CASSAGLAANNEQFF.

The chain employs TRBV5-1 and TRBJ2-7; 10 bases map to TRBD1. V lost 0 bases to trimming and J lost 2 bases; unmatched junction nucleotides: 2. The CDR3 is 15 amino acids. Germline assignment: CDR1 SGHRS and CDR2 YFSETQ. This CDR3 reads CASSLGQGATYEQYF. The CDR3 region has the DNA TGCGCCAGCAGCTTGGGACAGGGGGCGACCTACGAGCAGTACTTC.

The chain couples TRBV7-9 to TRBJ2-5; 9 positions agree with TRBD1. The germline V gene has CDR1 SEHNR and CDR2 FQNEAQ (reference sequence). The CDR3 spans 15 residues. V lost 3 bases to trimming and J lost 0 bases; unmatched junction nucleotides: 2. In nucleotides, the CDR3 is TGTGCCAGCAGCTTTCGGGACAGGGACCAAGAGACCCAGTACTTC. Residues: CASSFRDRDQETQYF. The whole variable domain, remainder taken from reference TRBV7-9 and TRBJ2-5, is DTGVSQNPRHKITKRGQNVTFRCDPISEHNRLYWYRQTLGQGPEFLTYFQNEAQLEKSRLLSDRFSAERPKGSFSTLEIQRTEQGDSAMYLCASSFRDRDQETQYFGPGTRLLVL.

The CDR3 region is CASSYSNSEQYF. CDR3 in DNA: TGTGCCAGCAGTTACTCTAACTCCGAGCAGTACTTC. This sequence joins TRBV6-6 and TRBJ2-7; D is ambiguous. The germline gives CDR1 MNHNY, CDR2 SVGAGI (reference sequence). The CDR3 runs 12 residues. V lost 0 bases and J lost 6, with 6 bases in between.